Listed below are T cell receptor beta chains from one sample, sequenced in a study of immune evolution from preneoplasia to lung adenocarcinoma. The data were produced by immunoSEQ multiplex PCR, yet TCRdb's version contains in-frame clones alone and is incomplete. The data contain some 5,000 clones, around 80% of them singletons. Material: FFPE lung adenocarcinoma in situ tissue. These receptors all stem from a person between 65 and 79 years old with lung adenocarcinoma. The CDR3 runs from the conserved cysteine through the conserved F or W. A D gene is named only where the DNA matches it firmly. Clone size is not always given. Where it is, it says once, few, many or a class for expanded clones.

.	TRBV2	TRBJ1-2	.	CASSDPQSGFRYGYTF	TGTGCCAGCAGTGACCCACAATCCGGGTTCCGCTATGGCTACACCTTC
.	TRBV18	TRBJ1-2	.	CASSSGLGDSNYGYTF	TGTGCCAGCTCGTCAGGGCTGGGCGACTCCAACTATGGCTACACCTTC
once	TRBV11-2	TRBJ2-1	.	CASSLEVEQFF	TGTGCCAGCAGCTTAGAAGTTGAGCAGTTCTTC
.	TRBV19	TRBJ2-5	TRBD2	CASSRTSGDQETQYF	TGTGCCAGTAGTCGGACTAGCGGGGACCAAGAGACCCAGTACTTC
.	TRBV4-1	TRBJ1-5	.	CASRGASGLNQPQHF	TGCGCCAGCAGAGGGGCGTCAGGCTTAAATCAGCCCCAGCATTTT
.	TRBV2	TRBJ2-7	.	CASIGNEQYF	TGTGCCAGCATTGGTAACGAGCAGTACTTC
.	TRBV5-5	TRBJ1-1	.	CASSLIENTEAFF	TGTGCCAGCAGCTTGATAGAAAACACTGAAGCTTTCTTT
.	TRBV19	TRBJ1-2	.	CASSISGQRYGYTF	TGTGCCAGTAGTATAAGCGGGCAGCGCTATGGCTACACCTTC
.	TRBV5-6	TRBJ2-1	TRBD2	CASSLRWLAGGGNYNEQFF	TGTGCCAGCAGTTTAAGGTGGCTAGCGGGAGGAGGAAACTACAATGAGCAGTTCTTC
.	TRBV29-1	TRBJ2-1	.	CSVPGRGRSMGDEQFF	TGCAGCGTTCCGGGGAGGGGGCGATCCATGGGCGATGAGCAGTTCTTC
.	TRBV5-6	TRBJ1-2	.	CASRRQAGYGYTF	TGTGCCAGCAGGCGACAGGCAGGGTATGGCTACACCTTC
.	TRBV5-4	TRBJ2-7	.	CASSYRGAWYEQYF	TGTGCCAGCAGCTATCGGGGTGCTTGGTACGAGCAGTACTTC
.	TRBV30	TRBJ2-7	TRBD2	CAWSKLAGLSYEQYF	TGTGCCTGGAGTAAGCTAGCGGGCCTCTCCTACGAGCAGTACTTC
.	TRBV7-2	TRBJ2-2	TRBD2	CASSLTAIAGYTGELFF	TGTGCCAGCAGCTTAACCGCCATAGCGGGGTACACCGGGGAGCTGTTTTTT
once	TRBV5-1	TRBJ2-1	.	CASSFPESNEQFF	TGCGCCAGCAGCTTCCCAGAATCTAACGAGCAGTTCTTC
once	TRBV15	TRBJ1-1	.	CATSRDKIGSTEAFF	TGTGCCACCAGCAGAGATAAGATCGGGAGCACTGAAGCTTTCTTT
.	TRBV5-1	TRBJ2-3	.	CASSLGFGSGTFTDTQYF	TGCGCCAGCAGCTTGGGCTTTGGGAGCGGGACATTTACAGATACGCAGTATTTT
.	TRBV28	TRBJ2-1	.	CASRKGPAARNEQFF	TGTGCCAGCAGAAAAGGGCCCGCGGCGAGGAATGAGCAGTTCTTC
.	TRBV2	TRBJ2-5	.	CASSDNWGTETQYF	TGTGCCAGCAGTGATAATTGGGGTACAGAGACCCAGTACTTC
.	TRBV29-1	TRBJ1-2	.	CSVLDRTSNYGYTF	TGCAGCGTCTTAGACAGGACCTCTAACTATGGCTACACCTTC
.	TRBV6-5	TRBJ2-1	TRBD2	CASIGGDNEQFF	TGTGCCAGCATCGGGGGGGACAATGAGCAGTTCTTC
.	TRBV5-1	TRBJ2-7	.	CASSKVTDLSSYEQYF	TGCGCCAGCAGCAAAGTGACAGACCTCAGCTCCTACGAGCAGTACTTC
once	TRBV11-2	TRBJ1-2	.	CASSFGEAYGYTF	TGTGCCAGCAGCTTCGGGGAGGCCTATGGCTACACCTTC
.	TRBV2	TRBJ1-5	.	CASSEDLGQPQHF	TGTGCCAGCAGTGAAGATCTGGGTCAGCCCCAGCATTTT
.	TRBV2	TRBJ1-6	.	CASSVTGGNSPLHF	TGTGCCAGCAGTGTAACCGGGGGCAATTCACCCCTCCACTTT
.	TRBV7-2	TRBJ2-7	.	CASSPTGNSYEQYF	TGTGCCAGCAGCCCTACAGGGAATTCCTACGAGCAGTACTTC
.	TRBV5-8	TRBJ1-5	TRBD1	CASSLRQGNNQPQHF	TGTGCCAGCAGTCTTAGACAGGGGAACAATCAGCCCCAGCATTTT
.	TRBV29-1	TRBJ1-2	.	CSVGTQGICSGYTF	TGCAGCGTTGGGACCCAGGGGATCTGCTCTGGCTACACCTTC
.	TRBV15	TRBJ1-5	.	CATSSLTADLRPQHF	TGTGCCACCAGCAGTCTGACAGCGGATCTTCGGCCCCAGCATTTT
.	TRBV2	TRBJ2-1	.	CASTRGGGTYNEQFF	TGTGCCAGCACCCGAGGGGGGGGGACCTACAATGAGCAGTTCTTC
.	TRBV10-1	TRBJ2-5	.	CASSDGGMGETQYF	TGCGCCAGCAGTGATGGGGGCATGGGGGAGACCCAGTACTTC
.	TRBV6-4	TRBJ2-2	TRBD1	CASSYRGNTGELFF	TGTGCCAGCAGTTACAGGGGGAACACCGGGGAGCTGTTTTTT
.	TRBV6-5	TRBJ1-5	.	CASSYSGGANQPQHF	TGTGCCAGCAGTTACTCGGGGGGAGCGAATCAGCCCCAGCATTTT
.	TRBV5-1	TRBJ2-3	.	CASSYGGPSTDTQYF	TGCGCCAGCAGCTACGGCGGGCCCAGCACAGATACGCAGTATTTT
.	TRBV6-6	TRBJ1-2	TRBD1	CASSHDRVGYTF	TGTGCCAGCAGTCATGACAGGGTCGGCTACACCTTC
.	TRBV28	TRBJ2-1	.	CASSALVLAFPVNEQFF	TGTGCCAGCAGTGCCCTAGTATTAGCGTTCCCCGTGAATGAGCAGTTCTTC
.	TRBV7-2	TRBJ1-5	.	CASSLNPEGPRPQHF	TGTGCCAGCAGCTTAAACCCCGAGGGGCCTAGGCCCCAGCATTTT
few	TRBV7-3	TRBJ2-3	.	CASSLTAGDTQYF	TGTGCCAGCAGCTTAACGGCCGGAGATACGCAGTATTTT
.	TRBV4-2	TRBJ1-4	.	CASSQEWSATNEKLFF	TGTGCCAGCAGCCAAGAATGGAGTGCAACTAATGAAAAACTGTTTTTT
.	TRBV28	TRBJ2-4	.	CASSFTGWFTASGDAKNIQYF	TGTGCCAGCAGTTTCACAGGGTGGTTTACGGCTAGCGGTGACGCCAAAAACATTCAGTACTTC
.	TRBV19	TRBJ2-1	.	CASSIGVTPYNEQFF	TGTGCCAGTAGTATTGGGGTGACACCCTACAATGAGCAGTTCTTC
few	TRBV18	TRBJ2-1	.	CASSPLPQGSGAYNEQFF	TGTGCCAGCTCACCACTCCCCCAGGGTTCTGGGGCCTACAATGAGCAGTTCTTC
.	TRBV5-1	TRBJ1-6	.	CASSLAGRGSGDSPLHF	TGCGCCAGCAGCTTGGCTGGCCGGGGCAGTGGGGATTCACCCCTCCACTTT
.	TRBV5-6	TRBJ2-1	TRBD2	CASSFNSGGYNEQFF	TGTGCCAGCAGCTTTAACAGCGGGGGCTACAATGAGCAGTTCTTC
.	TRBV27	TRBJ2-1	.	CASSLWGPNEQFF	TGTGCCAGCAGTTTATGGGGGCCCAATGAGCAGTTCTTC
.	TRBV2	TRBJ2-3	.	CASTFRARASLRTDTQYF	TGTGCCAGCACCTTTAGGGCCAGGGCTTCACTTCGCACAGATACGCAGTATTTT
.	TRBV9	TRBJ2-1	TRBD2	CASSVALAGALDNEQFF	TGTGCCAGCAGCGTAGCGCTAGCGGGAGCATTGGACAATGAGCAGTTCTTC
.	TRBV6-1	TRBJ1-6	.	CASSEVGDYNSPLHF	TGTGCCAGCAGTGAAGTAGGCGATTATAATTCACCCCTCCACTTT
.	TRBV5-4	TRBJ2-1	TRBD2	CASSLGREYNEQFF	TGTGCCAGCAGCTTGGGGCGGGAGTACAATGAGCAGTTCTTC
.	TRBV5-1	TRBJ1-2	TRBD1	CASSQPGQIYGYTF	TGCGCCAGCAGCCAACCGGGACAGATCTATGGCTACACCTTC